This T cell receptor (beta chain) was sequenced for a study of cytomegalovirus exposure and HLA in healthy donors (TCRdb year 2017). Notes on the research overall: In an earlier analysis of some 610 of the donors, under 300 Gb of sequence data and 100 million or so unique TCR beta sequences from 150 million to 200 million T cells were reported. About five DR-DQ haplotypes were treated as single units for association and clustering because of strong linkage in the cohort. Every discovery cohort repertoire had been produced on one sequencing platform. Donor age, sex, ethnicity and CMV serostatus were collected together with the repertoire data. Roughly 300 gigabases of sequencing data and tens of millions of unique TCR sequences were included in an early release covering several hundred HLA-typed donors. A later genetic analysis took genome-wide SNP genotypes for about three fifths of the roughly 700 donors and used that subset as a discovery cohort. The number of donors typed differed by locus, with roughly 620-630 for A, B, C, DRB1 and DQB1, approximately 500 for DQA1, nearly 610 for DPA1, and 450 to 480 for DPB1. Class I and class II HLA loci were covered by the typing at four-digit resolution. To predict cytomegalovirus infection status, the study brought together high-throughput TCR immunosequencing, statistical association of individual TCRs with disease status, and machine learning. An earlier analysis of fewer than 750 of the donors used high-throughput TCR beta sequencing to judge whether each TCR beta V gene segment behaved as functional or pseudogenic. The study aimed to test whether signatures of past pathogen exposure could be identified by cataloging public T cell receptors. The genetic ancestry cluster associated with self-reported Caucasian donors included 80% to 90% of the roughly 380 genotyped donors. Among around 400 genotyped donors of the cohort, an average of around 250,000 unique TCR beta nucleotide sequences was sequenced per donor, of which roughly 18% were non-productive. The later analysis used no new phenotypic data to find candidate immune exposures, relying instead on TCR beta sequences and their occurrence across donors. A later analysis re-examined previously published TCR beta repertoires from just over 650 donors and added high-resolution HLA genotyping to investigate patterns of TCR occurrence. A separate validation cohort of approximately 130 different subjects was used in addition to the roughly 670-subject first cohort. The T cell repertoires of roughly 660 subjects were profiled by immunosequencing and related to cytomegalovirus serostatus. Study-level results and caveats: An earlier analysis of approximately 500 of the donors showed that most TCR beta V segments appeared in productive rearrangements either about 87% or about 30% of the time, which broadly matched IMGT annotations. When HLA alleles, especially DR and DQ, strongly co-occurred, attributing TCR associations to individual alleles was difficult. Cytomegalovirus status was reported to be diagnosed by the classifier with high specificity and sensitivity in both the original and validation cohorts. A few of the identified cytomegalovirus-associated TCR beta chains were confirmed in vitro to be specific for cytomegalovirus antigens. The earlier analysis of some 560 of the donors excluded seventeen rarely observed V segments, including chromosome 9 orphons, because counts were too low. The only immune exposure information available for the cohort was CMV serostatus. In a later analysis, the rate of TCR association differed among HLA loci, with DRB1 alleles having the most associated TCRs and HLA-C alleles having the fewest. Linkage disequilibrium might explain the correlated functional status among segregating V segments, but an unknown experimental factor could not be excluded. A later analysis associated 16,951 TCR beta sequences with specific HLA alleles at a false discovery rate of 0.05. Only TCR beta chains were sequenced in this cohort, and the absence of alpha or paired-chain data limited detectable features. Roughly uniform sequencing depth across donors was assumed in presence/absence analyses, although this assumption may not hold. According to a later analysis, most CMV-associated TCR beta chains appeared to be HLA-restricted, and the HLA associations seemed to be driven largely by CMV exposure. Because HLA typing was missing for some donors at each locus, association tests included only the typed subset. The study gave a list of 150 to 200 TCR beta chains associated with cytomegalovirus. Because the 87-base-pair reads could not distinguish some IMGT-functional V segments, including TRBV6-2 and TRBV6-3, those segments were excluded. In a later genetic analysis, fewer N-insertions in productive TCRs were reported among donors in an Asian-associated ancestry cluster than the approximately 670-donor mean. A later analysis found that HLA-associated TCR beta chains were more clonally expanded and had lower generation probabilities than equally common non-associated chains. Several of the top co-occurrence clusters appeared to be linked to parvovirus B19, influenza, CMV and Epstein-Barr virus, according to a later analysis. The authors suggested that the approach could potentially be generalized to other disease states and immunological phenotypes. In a later genetic analysis, a missense DCLRE1C variant was associated with V-gene and J-gene trimming of TCR beta chains, and the association was replicated in an independent cohort. While some public TCRs were present in many individuals, most TCR sequences turned up only very rarely across donors. A further reported finding was that TCR beta sequences accurately predicted the HLA-A and HLA-B alleles for most subjects in the first cohort. A group of highly shared sequence variants was considered likely to be a technical artifact of the sequencing pipeline.

Details on this clone: It has no known antigen specificity. Per-base qualities were not stored, and no clone one base away is much larger.

Library prep was done by the immunoSEQ multiplex PCR assay. For the multiplex PCR, a mixture combining 60 forward primers for TCR Vbeta segments and 13 reverse primers for TCR Jbeta segments was used. The CDR3 region of rearranged TCR beta genes was amplified from genomic DNA by a multiplex PCR assay. Amplified TCR beta libraries were sequenced as 87-base-pair reads on the Illumina HiSeq System. Per the source publication's procedure: In a later analysis, around 80 million unique TCR beta chains were counted across the approximately 620 repertoires, and around 10 million of these chains were shared by at least two donors. A nearest-neighbor algorithm error-corrected the raw reads and collapsed the reads into unique sequences, merging closely related sequences to remove PCR and sequencing errors. To assign V, D and J gene segments, CDR3 sequences were aligned to IMGT reference sequences. For a sequence to be retained, a match of at least six nucleotides to both a V gene segment and a J gene segment was required. A rearrangement counted as productive if the CDR3 had no stop codons and remained in frame with V and J, and every other rearrangement counted as non-productive. Following IMGT convention, CDR3 was defined as the stretch from the second conserved V-encoded cysteine to the conserved J-encoded phenylalanine. Sequences without an unambiguous match to a single V gene segment were excluded from the earlier analysis of 450 to 750 of the donors. In an earlier analysis of around 600 of the donors, V segments were called functional above 56.7% productive rearrangements and were called segregating when the between-donor standard deviation exceeded 5%. To diagnose cytomegalovirus status from the catalog of TCR beta chain sequences, a statistical classification framework was built. In a later analysis, V and J genes were assigned by comparing TCR nucleotide sequences against IMGT/GENE-DB human TR gene sequences. A later analysis assigned CDR3 sequences and most-parsimonious VDJ recombination scenarios with the TCRdist pipeline. In a later analysis, each TCR beta chain was defined by its CDR3 amino acid sequence together with its V-gene family, and reads without a unique V-gene family were excluded. A later analysis removed several hundred highly shared, low-generation-probability nucleotide sequences to deal with suspected cross-contamination and a sequencing artifact. For each public chain, a later analysis derived a clonal expansion index from normalized ranks of inferred template counts within each repertoire. In a later analysis, generation probabilities were computed with a VDJ recombination model fitted to out-of-frame rearrangements, and the resulting probabilities were checked against IGoR. In a later analysis, hypergeometric tests were used to score TCR-TCR, TCR-HLA and TCR-CMV co-occurrence, with a repertoire-size bias correction applied to TCR pairs. A later analysis estimated false discovery rates by permuting HLA or CMV assignments 20 times. In a later analysis, co-occurring TCRs were grouped with DBSCAN, and TCRdist sequence similarity was added when clustering was performed within HLA-allele-positive subsets. Repertoires with fewer than 30,000 or more than 120,000 public chains were left out of co-occurrence clustering, as were five repertoires with anomalous nucleotide sharing. As stored in TCRdb, this immuneACCESS dataset retains in-frame rearrangements with V and J assigned. A fraction of the clones does not appear; measured against another copy, unresolved V genes explain less than half of the discrepancy, and the remainder lacks a known reason. V and J calls and clone size are copied from that table; D and trimming were computed from the DNA. Present in this sample are approximately 100,000 clones, roughly 82% of which were seen just once. Approximately 9.9% of the sample is taken by the ten largest.

The cohort consisted of some 670 healthy bone marrow donors. All cohort members were sampled while nominally healthy, although unrecorded immune exposures were likely present. The donor tested CMV seropositive, placing the donor among the 250 to 350 seropositive members of the cohort. Each donor provided a peripheral blood sample, and peripheral blood mononuclear cells were used for TCR beta sequencing. The Qiagen DNeasy Blood Extraction Kit was used to extract genomic DNA from the blood cell samples. Taken from cysteine to phenylalanine, the CDR3 has 13 residues. The sequence is cut down to CDR3 DNA, 39 bases in frame from base 1. The germline V gene specifies SQVTM as CDR1 and ANQGSEA as CDR2. V ends up 4 bases short and J 13 bases short, with an unmatched junction base count of 13.

The sequence was obtained from a middle-aged man in good health and CMV-seropositive. The sample was PBMCs. This receptor chain uses TRBV29-1 and TRBJ1-5, and 7 junction bases match TRBD1. The bases are TGCAGCGTTGGCCTTTTGGCAGGGGGTGCTCAGCATTTT. Translated, this is CSVGLLAGGAQHF.